This T cell receptor (beta chain) was obtained from a study of regulatory T cells in long-lasting Graves disease. Notes on the study in general: Patients with persistent Graves' had lower TCR diversity than newly diagnosed patients.

This clonotype was observed a handful of times. What it binds is unknown. Time point noted: newly diagnosed GD, antithyroid drugs for less than 3 months. RNA extracted from PBMCs served as the sequencing template. Arm-PCR with iRepertoire HTBI primers amplified the CDR3 regions for these TCR beta libraries. TCRdb reprocessed the multiplex PCR reads with MiXCR, giving one entry per CDR3 protein. The sample shows some 410,000 distinct CDR3 sequences, 15% to 20% of them seen only once. The germline gives CDR1 DFQATT, CDR2 SNEGSKA (reference sequence). After removal of 5 bases from V and 5 bases from J, the junction contained 11 bases not matched to a gene. The CDR3 is 14 residues long. These data were also filed under a second study, of T cells in Graves' hyperthyroidism and ophthalmopathy. From that paper: Diagnosis of hyperthyroidism was new in patients aged 18 to 65, and its duration was under 2 months.

The specimen comprised peripheral blood mononuclear cells (PBMCs), sampled at new diagnosis, from a patient treated with antithyroid drugs. The sequence was obtained from a woman between 25 and 40 years old with Graves disease. The chain employs TRBV20-1 and TRBJ2-7, with 8 positions matching TRBD2. As DNA, the CDR3 is TGCAGTGCTCGGCCCGGGACTAGTATCCACGAGCAGTACTTC. It translates to CSARPGTSIHEQYF.